This T cell receptor beta chain was obtained from a study of CD8+CD57+ T cells in acquired aplastic anemia. On the study more broadly: Average DNA yield from sorted CD4+ and CD8+ cells was around 3.2 ug. CD4+ reads averaged about 9.9 million in healthy donors.

On this clonotype: Its antigen is still unknown. One end of the junction is discordant with germline, which a read error may explain.

Researchers used genomic DNA as the template to profile TCR beta VDJ and CDR3. TCRdb processed the reads anew with MiXCR; each CDR3 protein has one entry. The sample shows around 170,000 distinct CDR3 sequences, roughly 63% of them seen only once. The CDR3 covers 15 residues. Germline V gene data show CDR1 as LNHDA and CDR2 as SQIVND (reference sequence). Study-wide points: Almost 30 CD8+ CDR3 sequences occurred in both the patients and the controls.

What was sequenced was sorted CD4+, CD8+, or CD8+CD57+ T cells (not recorded which) from PBMCs. This sequence joins TRBV19 and TRBJ2-5; 8 nucleotides line up with TRBD2. The source is a human donor in good health. The chain's CDR3 is CASSSPGGQRETKYF. Written as DNA, the CDR3 is TGTGCCAGTTCTTCTCCGGGAGGGCAACGGGAGACCAAGTACTTC. The variable domain in full, with the rest retrieved from reference TRBV19 and TRBJ2-5, is DGGITQSPKYLFRKEGQNVTLSCEQNLNHDAMYWYRQDPGQGLRLIYYSQIVNDFQKGDIAEGYSVSREKKESFPLTVTSAQKNPTAFYLCASSSPGGQRETKYFGPGTRLLVL.